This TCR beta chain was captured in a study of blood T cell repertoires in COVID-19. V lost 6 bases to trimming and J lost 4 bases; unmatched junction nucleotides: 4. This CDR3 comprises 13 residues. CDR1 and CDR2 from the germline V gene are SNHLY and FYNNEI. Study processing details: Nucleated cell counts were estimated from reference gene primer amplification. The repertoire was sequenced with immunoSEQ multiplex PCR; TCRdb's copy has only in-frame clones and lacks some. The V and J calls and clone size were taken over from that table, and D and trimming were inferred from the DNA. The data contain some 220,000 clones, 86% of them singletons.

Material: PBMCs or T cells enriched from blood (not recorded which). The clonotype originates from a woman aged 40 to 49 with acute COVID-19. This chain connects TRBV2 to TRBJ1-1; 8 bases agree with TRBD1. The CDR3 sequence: CASSGQGGTEAFF. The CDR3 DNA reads TGTGCCAGCAGCGGACAGGGTGGCACTGAAGCTTTCTTT.